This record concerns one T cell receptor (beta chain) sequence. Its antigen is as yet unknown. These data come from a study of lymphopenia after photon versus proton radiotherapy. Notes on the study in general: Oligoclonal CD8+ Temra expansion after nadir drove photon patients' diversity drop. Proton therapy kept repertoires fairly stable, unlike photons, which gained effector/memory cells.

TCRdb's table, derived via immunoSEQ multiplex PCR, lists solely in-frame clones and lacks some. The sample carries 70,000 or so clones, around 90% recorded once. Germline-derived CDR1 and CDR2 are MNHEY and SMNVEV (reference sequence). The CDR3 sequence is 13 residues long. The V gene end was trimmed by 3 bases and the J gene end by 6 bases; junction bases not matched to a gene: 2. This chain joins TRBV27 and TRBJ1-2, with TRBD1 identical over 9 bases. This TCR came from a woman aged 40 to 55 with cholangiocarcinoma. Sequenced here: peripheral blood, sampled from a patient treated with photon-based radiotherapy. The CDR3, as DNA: TGTGCCAGCAGTTTCAGGACAGGGGATGGCTACACCTTC. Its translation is CASSFRTGDGYTF.